These 27 T cell receptor beta chains originate from one sample sequenced in a study of blood T cell repertoires in COVID-19. Produced via immunoSEQ multiplex PCR; TCRdb's table is partial and in-frame only. Of around 200,000 clones in the sample, approximately 85% were seen once. The sequenced sample consisted of PBMCs or T cells enriched from blood (not recorded which). These receptors all stem from a middle-aged man who had recovered from COVID-19.

This chain uses TRBV5-1 with TRBJ1-1, with TRBD1 matching 7 bases. V lost 3 bases, J lost 1 base, and 6 bases stayed unmatched. The CDR3 runs 15 residues. CDR1 and CDR2 from the germline V gene are SGHRS and YFSETQ. CDR3 amino acids: CASSSEGAPNTEAFF. DNA of the CDR3: TGCGCCAGCAGCTCCGAGGGGGCGCCGAACACTGAAGCTTTCTTT.

The gene calls are TRBV19 and TRBJ1-1; 7 nucleotides match TRBD1. CDR3 size: 15 residues. V lost 3 bases, J lost 1 base, and 5 bases stayed unmatched. CDR1 and CDR2 from the germline V gene are LNHDA and SQIVND (reference sequence). The CDR3 DNA is TGTGCCAGTAGTATCGGGCGGGACAGGAACACTGAAGCTTTCTTT. As protein: CASSIGRDRNTEAFF.

The gene calls are TRBV19 and TRBJ2-5, with 11 bases that match TRBD2. CDR3 length: 15 residues. Looked up from germline, CDR1 is LNHDA and CDR2 is SQIVND (reference sequence). Unmatched junction bases numbered 6, after V lost 4 bases and J lost 5 bases. CDR3 nucleotides: TGTGCCAGTAGTACAGTAGCGGGAGGGAGGGAGACCCAGTACTTC. Its protein product is CASSTVAGGRETQYF.

This chain connects TRBV10-3 to TRBJ2-5, with 7 bases that match TRBD2. Germline V gives CDR1 ENHRY, CDR2 SYGVKD. This CDR3 has 14 amino acids. V trimming: 8 bases; J trimming: 6 bases; junction bases outside the gene matches: 12. The CDR3 region has the DNA TGTGCCATCGGGGGGGACTCGCCCGGCCAGACCCAGTACTTC. It encodes CAIGGDSPGQTQYF.

The chain couples TRBV25-1 to TRBJ1-4; D may be TRBD1 (5 bases). The CDR3 sequence is 17 residues long. The V end was cut by 1 base, the J end by 5 bases, with 17 bases between. Germline CDR1 is MGHDK and CDR2 is SYGVNS. The CDR3 protein is CASSESPDSQWNEKLFF. CDR3 DNA sequence: TGTGCCAGCAGTGAATCTCCCGACAGCCAGTGGAATGAAAAACTGTTTTTT.

The chain has TRBV28 and TRBJ1-1; D not certain. V was cut by 3 bases and J by 1 base, with 12 bases left in between. This CDR3 spans 15 amino acids. CDR1 and CDR2 (germline): MDHEN, SYDVKM. CDR3 loop: CASSLSVSGNTEAFF. The CDR3 DNA reads TGTGCCAGCAGTTTGTCGGTGAGCGGGAACACTGAAGCTTTCTTT.

This chain uses TRBV4-1 with TRBJ1-2; 7 positions match TRBD1. Germline V gene lookup returns CDR1 MGHRA and CDR2 YSYEKL. This CDR3 has 14 amino acids. Unmatched junction bases numbered 4, after V lost 4 bases and J lost 2 bases. The CDR3 nucleotides read TGCGCCAGCAGCCCAGAGGGACAGAACTATGGCTACACCTTC. Its translation is CASSPEGQNYGYTF.

This clone was detected a few times. V is TRBV6-5 and J is TRBJ1-1; no clear D. The ends were cut back, 7 bases at V and 1 base at J, with 10 bases in the middle. Looked up from germline, CDR1 is MNHEY and CDR2 is SVGAGI. CDR3 size: 13 residues. The CDR3 nucleotides read TGTGCCAGCACCTCGCCCGGGAACACTGAAGCTTTCTTT. It specifies CASTSPGNTEAFF.

In this sample, this clone turned up once. This rearrangement joins TRBV18 to TRBJ1-1; no clear D. The CDR3 length is 16 residues. Germline CDR1 and CDR2: KGHSH and LQKENI. V lost 3 bases to trimming and J lost 0 bases, with 14 bases between them. The CDR3 region is CASSPQQAQLNTEAFF. The CDR3 nucleotides are TGTGCCAGCTCACCCCAGCAGGCGCAATTGAACACTGAAGCTTTCTTT. Combining the CDR3 with reference TRBV18 and TRBJ1-1 gives the whole variable domain NAGVMQNPRHLVRRRGQEARLRCSPMKGHSHVYWYRQLPEEGLKFMVYLQKENIIDESGMPKERFSAEFPKEGPSILRIQQVVRGDSAAYFCASSPQQAQLNTEAFFGQGTRLTVV.

The V and J genes are TRBV19 and TRBJ1-1; tentatively, D is TRBD1 (6 bases). The CDR3 has 13 residues. Looked up from germline, CDR1 is LNHDA and CDR2 is SQIVND (reference sequence). The V end lost 7 bases, the J end lost 0 bases, and 9 bases lay between the germline ends. DNA of the CDR3: TGTGCCAGTAAGGGGGAGATGAACACTGAAGCTTTCTTT. Encoded protein: CASKGEMNTEAFF.

The chain uses TRBV19 and TRBJ1-5; TRBD1 might be the D (5 bases). Deletions cut 10 bases from V and 0 bases from J, with 16 bases between. Germline V gene sequence: CDR1 LNHDA, CDR2 SQIVND (reference sequence). This CDR3 contains 15 residues. In nucleotides, the CDR3 is TGTGCCATTAAACCGACAGCTTATAGCAATCAGCCCCAGCATTTT. It encodes CAIKPTAYSNQPQHF.

This clone was observed many times. The V and J genes are TRBV7-9 and TRBJ1-6, with TRBD1 identical over 10 bases. With V trimmed by 8 bases and J by 7 bases, 5 bases remained unmatched. Looked up from germline, CDR1 is SEHNR and CDR2 is FQNEAQ (reference sequence). CDR3 size: 14 residues. CDR3 in amino acids: CASRDRGMNSPLHF. CDR3 DNA sequence: TGTGCCAGCCGGGACAGGGGTATGAATTCACCCCTCCACTTT.

This clone was detected once. The V and J genes are TRBV2 and TRBJ2-7, with 8 bases aligning to TRBD2. After removal of 6 bases from V and 3 bases from J, the junction contained 4 bases not matched to a gene. This CDR3 contains 13 residues. Germline V lookup: CDR1 SNHLY, CDR2 FYNNEI. The CDR3 DNA sequence: TGTGCCAGCAGCCAGAGCGGGAGCTACGAGCAGTACTTC. Translation: CASSQSGSYEQYF.

The chain uses TRBV18 and TRBJ2-7; D is possibly TRBD1 (6 bases). This CDR3 is 14 amino acids long. Trimming pared 3 bases from V and 2 bases from J, leaving 11 bases between. Per germline, CDR1 KGHSH and CDR2 LQKENI. The CDR3 DNA reads TGTGCCAGCTCACCCCCGGACAGACCCTACGAGCAGTACTTC. Translating it yields CASSPPDRPYEQYF.

The genes are TRBV5-1 and TRBJ2-2; D might be TRBD1 (6 bases). CDR1 and CDR2 from the germline V gene are SGHRS and YFSETQ. CDR3 length: 15 amino acids. The ends were cut back, 1 base at V and 5 bases at J, with 12 bases in the middle. As DNA, the CDR3 is TGCGCCAGCAGCTTGCAACAGGGATTGACCGGGGAGCTGTTTTTT. Translation gives CASSLQQGLTGELFF.

This rearrangement joins TRBV10-3 to TRBJ1-6, with 10 bases aligning to TRBD1. Germline V gene sequence: CDR1 ENHRY, CDR2 SYGVKD. The length of the CDR3 is 17 residues. V lost 3 bases, J lost 9 bases, and 11 bases stayed unmatched. Here the CDR3 DNA reads TGTGCCATCAGTGACCCTAGGACAGGGGGTTTAGGTTCACCCCTCCACTTT. This encodes CAISDPRTGGLGSPLHF.

The chain recombines TRBV12-3 or TRBV12-4 with TRBJ2-3, with a tentative D call TRBD2 (6 bases). There are 12 residues in the CDR3. Trimming left V 8 bases short and J 6 bases short, with 12 bases between. CDR3 in amino acids: CASEDGSDTQYF. The CDR3 bases are TGTGCCAGCGAGGACGGGAGTGATACGCAGTATTTT.

This chain links TRBV3-1 (or the pseudogene TRBV3-2) with TRBJ1-6; 7 bases line up with TRBD1. V lost 3 bases and J lost 6; bases outside the gene matches: 8. Germline-derived CDR1 and CDR2 are LGHDT and YNNKEL (reference sequence). The CDR3 is 16 residues long. CDR3 loop: CASSQNDRDGNSPLHF. DNA of the CDR3: TGTGCCAGCAGCCAGAACGACAGGGACGGTAATTCACCCCTCCACTTT.

The gene calls are TRBV6-5 and TRBJ2-1, with 9 bases fitting TRBD2. V shed 7 bases and J 8 bases; nucleotides not matched to a gene: 6. CDR1 is MNHEY, CDR2 SVGAGI, per germline. The CDR3 totals 13 residues. CDR3 sequence: CASKSGGGDEQFF. The CDR3 region has the DNA TGTGCCAGCAAATCCGGCGGGGGGGATGAGCAGTTCTTC.

The chain combines TRBV11-2 with TRBJ2-3; 10 bases match TRBD2. Germline assignment: CDR1 SGHAT and CDR2 FQNNGV. The V segment lost 0 bases and the J segment 8 bases; nucleotides outside the gene matches: 5. CDR3 length: 15 amino acids. The CDR3 is CASSLEERGGATQYF. Here the CDR3 DNA reads TGTGCCAGCAGCTTAGAAGAGCGGGGGGGCGCTACGCAGTATTTT.

The rearrangement links TRBV29-1 to TRBJ2-7, with TRBD1 matching over 9 bases. CDR1 and CDR2 from the germline V gene are SQVTM and ANQGSEA. Germline trimming cut 6 bases from V and 2 bases from J; bases unmatched to any gene: 11. This CDR3 comprises 15 residues. CDR3: CSVAGTGHITYEQYF. CDR3 in DNA: TGCAGCGTCGCCGGGACAGGGCACATCACCTACGAGCAGTACTTC.

The chain uses TRBV6-5 and TRBJ1-1; weak D call: TRBD1 (6 bases). V was clipped by 0 bases and J by 7 bases, with 18 bases between them. CDR3 length equals 16 residues. Germline-derived CDR1 and CDR2 are MNHEY and SVGAGI. The CDR3 loop reads CASSYSKLGGAVEAFF. In nucleotides, the CDR3 is TGTGCCAGCAGTTACTCGAAACTAGGGGGGGCAGTTGAAGCTTTCTTT.

The V and J genes are TRBV29-1 and TRBJ1-1; no definite D call. Germline lookup yields CDR1 SQVTM and CDR2 ANQGSEA. This CDR3 contains 12 residues. V dropped 7 bases and J dropped 8 bases, with 17 bases sitting between them. DNA of the CDR3: TGCAGCGCTCGAGACACACACTTCGAAGCTTTCTTT. Protein sequence: CSARDTHFEAFF.

This clone was seen only once. V gene TRBV5-1 combines with J gene TRBJ1-1; D remains ambiguous. There are 13 residues in the CDR3. Germline CDR1 is SGHRS and CDR2 is YFSETQ. V was trimmed by 1 base and J by 0 bases, leaving 4 bases between them. CDR3 DNA sequence: TGCGCCAGCAGCTTGACTATGAACACTGAAGCTTTCTTT. It specifies CASSLTMNTEAFF.

The V and J genes are TRBV10-3 and TRBJ1-4; D may be TRBD1 (6 bases). The germline CDR1 and CDR2 sequences are ENHRY and SYGVKD. CDR3 length equals 14 residues. The V and J ends lost 7 bases and 8 bases respectively, with 17 bases between them. The CDR3 reads CAITSGAQGEKLFF. The CDR3 DNA is TGTGCCATCACCTCAGGGGCGCAAGGGGAAAAACTGTTTTTT.

This clone was seen just once. CDR3 amino acids: CASGSRTGGAGYTEAFF. For the CDR3, the DNA is TGTGCTAGTGGTTCGAGGACAGGGGGCGCCGGATACACTGAAGCTTTCTTT. The gene calls are TRBV12-5 and TRBJ1-1; 11 nucleotides match TRBD1. J was trimmed by 3 bases and V by 4 bases; bases with no gene match: 10. The length of the CDR3 is 17 residues. Germline V CDR1 and CDR2: LGHNT, FRNRAP.

This clone has only one observation. DNA of the CDR3: TGTGCCAGTAGTATTTCCTTAACTAGCGGGAGCGAAACCCAGTACTTC. It is translated as CASSISLTSGSETQYF. The chain combines TRBV19 with TRBJ2-5, with 11 nucleotides matching TRBD2. V lost 3 bases, J lost 8 bases, and 11 bases stayed unmatched. Germline CDR1 LNHDA, CDR2 SQIVND (reference sequence). CDR3 length: 16 residues.